One sample yielded the 27 T cell receptor beta chains listed below, sequenced in a study of blood T cells in healthy people across ages. A second about 6 to 12 cycle PCR used barcoded and J-beta primers. From the 5' RACE reads, TCRdb called clonotypes with MiXCR, one entry per CDR3 protein. The sample records a few hundred thousand distinct CDR3 sequences, approximately 51% being singletons. Sequenced sample: blood. These receptors were collected from a man aged 60 to 69 in good health.

This clonotype was seen ten or more times. The CDR3 nucleotides read TGCGGGGGACTAGCGATAGATACGCAGTATTTT. Translation: CGGLAIDTQYF. The rearrangement uses TRBV29-1 and TRBJ2-3; 10 bases line up with TRBD2. In germline, CDR1 is SQVTM, CDR2 ANQGSEA. CDR3 size: 11 residues.

This clonotype was picked up one time. The V call is TRBV20-1, the J call TRBJ1-2, with D possibly being TRBD1 (6 bases). Per germline, CDR1 DFQATT and CDR2 SNEGSKA (reference sequence). V was trimmed by 3 bases and J by 4 bases, leaving 12 bases between them. This CDR3 has 13 amino acids. Written as DNA, the CDR3 is TGCAGTGCTAGGGAGCAGGGGAGCTATGGCTACACCTTC. Translation: CSAREQGSYGYTF.

The V gene is TRBV6-1, the J gene TRBJ2-7, with 9 bases lining up with TRBD2. The CDR3 runs to 15 residues. The junction had 4 bases not matched to a gene; V was cut back by 4 bases and J by 0 bases. Germline lookup yields CDR1 MNHNS and CDR2 SASEGT. The CDR3 DNA sequence: TGTGCCAGCAGTGCGACTAGCGGTCCCTCCTACGAGCAGTACTTC. Its translation: CASSATSGPSYEQYF.

About this clonotype: An end of the junction does not agree with germline; a read error may underlie this. The rearrangement uses TRBV7-2 and TRBJ2-5; perhaps TRBD1 as D (6 bases). CDR1 is SGHTA, CDR2 FQGNSA, per germline. CDR3 length: 15 residues. CDR3 loop: CASSLDRGRQETQYF. The CDR3 DNA follows: TGTGCTAGCAGCTTGGACAGAGGGCGGCAAGAGACCCAGTACTTC.

This clonotype was counted between two and nine times. The gene calls are TRBV20-1 and TRBJ2-1; 10 bases line up with TRBD2. This CDR3 region has 14 residues. V trimming: 4 bases; J trimming: 2 bases; junction bases outside the gene matches: 2. Germline V lookup: CDR1 DFQATT, CDR2 SNEGSKA (reference sequence). The CDR3 is CSAKREGTYNEQFF. CDR3 coding DNA: TGCAGTGCTAAGCGGGAGGGCACCTACAATGAGCAGTTCTTC.

The gene calls are TRBV15 and TRBJ1-5; D call uncertain. With 5 bases removed from V and 0 bases from J, the gap between germline ends came to 11 bases. This CDR3 contains 15 residues. CDR1 LNHNV and CDR2 YYDKDF come from the germline V gene (reference sequence). The CDR3 DNA reads TGTGCCACCAGCGGAAATTATAATAGCAATCAGCCCCAGCATTTT. It encodes CATSGNYNSNQPQHF. Full variable domain (outside the CDR3, taken from reference TRBV15 and TRBJ1-5): DAMVIQNPRYQVTQFGKPVTLSCSQTLNHNVMYWYQQKSSQAPKLLFHYYDKDFNNEADTPDNFQSRRPNTSFCFLDIRSPGLGDTAMYLCATSGNYNSNQPQHFGDGTRLSIL.

This clonotype turned up a few times. The V gene is TRBV20-1, the J gene TRBJ2-1; tentative D call: TRBD1 (5 bases). The CDR3 has 11 amino acids. CDR1 and CDR2 from the germline V gene are DFQATT and SNEGSKA (reference sequence). V gave up 6 bases and J gave up 7 bases, with 10 bases separating them. CDR3 protein: CSARRQNEQFF. The CDR3 nucleotides read TGCAGTGCACGGAGACAGAATGAGCAGTTCTTC.

This sequence joins TRBV29-1 and TRBJ2-7; TRBD1 matches 7 bases. The CDR3 runs 13 residues. Germline CDR1 SQVTM, CDR2 ANQGSEA. J gave up 4 bases and V 7 bases, and 10 bases lay outside the gene matches. The CDR3 sequence is CSARQGMAYEQYF. CDR3 sequence (DNA): TGCAGCGCCCGACAGGGAATGGCGTACGAGCAGTACTTC.

This clonotype was seen a handful of times. The chain combines TRBV28 with TRBJ2-7; D tentatively reads TRBD1 or TRBD2 (5 bases each). The V and J ends lost 7 bases and 2 bases respectively, with 12 bases between them. The germline V gene encodes CDR1 MDHEN and CDR2 SYDVKM. CDR3 length: 13 residues. The CDR3 sequence is CASTPGATYEQYF. CDR3 in DNA: TGTGCCAGCACCCCCGGGGCCACCTACGAGCAGTACTTC. Filled out from reference TRBV28 and TRBJ2-7, the complete variable domain reads DVKVTQSSRYLVKRTGEKVFLECVQDMDHENMFWYRQDPGLGLRLIYFSYDVKMKEKGDIPEGYSVSREKKERFSLILESASTNQTSMYLCASTPGATYEQYFGPGTRLTVT.

Concerning this clonotype: Given a much more abundant clone one base away, this may be a read error. J is TRBJ2-1 and V is TRBV20-1, with a weak D call TRBD2 (5 bases). This CDR3 is 13 amino acids long. V lost 6 bases and J lost 13, with 22 bases in between. Germline V lookup: CDR1 DFQATT, CDR2 SNEGSKA (reference sequence). In DNA form, the CDR3 reads TGCAGTGCCCCCGTTTATAGTGGGGAGACCCAGTTCTTC. This sequence encodes CSAPVYSGETQFF.

This chain uses TRBV27 with TRBJ1-1; weak D call: TRBD1 (5 bases). The CDR3 runs 14 residues. V shed 2 bases and J shed 5 bases, with 12 bases lying between them. From germline, CDR1 is MNHEY and CDR2 SMNVEV (reference sequence). The CDR3 spells CASSLRGMVTEAFF. The CDR3 DNA is TGTGCCAGCAGTTTAAGGGGTATGGTGACTGAAGCTTTCTTT.

This clonotype was recorded many times. V is TRBV3-1 and J is TRBJ2-1; 11 positions agree with TRBD2. The CDR3 is 17 amino acids. J gave up 5 bases and V 1 base, and 7 bases lay outside the gene matches. Germline V gene lookup returns CDR1 LGHDT and CDR2 YNNKEL (reference sequence). In DNA form, the CDR3 reads TGTGCCAGCAGCCAAGGGCTAGCGGGAGGCGGACACAATGAGCAGTTCTTC. Translated, it gives CASSQGLAGGGHNEQFF.

This rearrangement joins TRBV9 to TRBJ2-1, with D maybe TRBD2 (5 bases). This CDR3 has 15 amino acids. Trimming left V 2 bases short and J 9 bases short, with 18 bases between. Germline V gives CDR1 SGDLS, CDR2 YYNGEE. This CDR3 is CASSVALAVSVEQFF. The CDR3 DNA reads TGTGCCAGCAGCGTGGCCCTAGCAGTGTCTGTTGAGCAGTTCTTC.

The chain combines TRBV20-1 with TRBJ1-1, with no clear D. The CDR3 covers 16 residues. Germline CDR1 is DFQATT and CDR2 is SNEGSKA (reference sequence). With 3 bases removed from V and 5 bases from J, the gap between germline ends came to 22 bases. DNA of the CDR3: TGCAGTGCTAGGGTCCCAAGTGGTCAGTCCGGGACTGAAGCTTTCTTT. It codes for CSARVPSGQSGTEAFF.

The chain is built from TRBV5-6 and TRBJ2-1; the D is unclear. This CDR3 has 13 amino acids. The germline CDR1 and CDR2 sequences are SGHDT and YYEEEE. The V and J ends lost 3 bases and 5 bases respectively, with 9 bases between them. The CDR3 protein is CASSSLGNNEQFF. The CDR3 region has the DNA TGTGCCAGCAGCTCCCTAGGGAACAATGAGCAGTTCTTC.

This clonotype was found a few times. The rearrangement links TRBV15 to TRBJ2-6; D might be TRBD1 or TRBD2, each matching 6 bases. CDR3 length: 17 amino acids. The germline V and J ends were trimmed by 0 bases and 2 bases, with 11 bases remaining between them. Germline loops: CDR1 LNHNV, CDR2 YYDKDF (reference sequence). The CDR3 DNA follows: TGTGCCACCAGCAGAGATAAGGGGGGCACTGGGGCCAACGTCCTGACTTTC. Protein product: CATSRDKGGTGANVLTF.

This clonotype was recorded at least ten times. The chain recombines TRBV6-2 or TRBV6-3 with TRBJ2-7; D unresolved. Trimming removed 4 bases at V and 3 bases at J, with 7 bases between. This CDR3 has 12 amino acids. The V gene's germline CDR1 is MNHEY and CDR2 SVGEGT. In DNA, the CDR3 is TGTGCCAGCAGTTCTGTGCTCTACGAGCAGTACTTC. It specifies CASSSVLYEQYF.

The gene calls are TRBV5-6 and TRBJ2-3; D unresolved. The CDR3 is 15 amino acids. CDR1 and CDR2 from the germline V gene are SGHDT and YYEEEE. The V end lost 0 bases, the J end lost 5 bases, and 13 bases lay between the germline ends. The CDR3 nucleotides are TGTGCCAGCAGCTTGGCCCGGCTGCTTTTAGATACGCAGTATTTT. This encodes CASSLARLLLDTQYF.

The rearrangement uses TRBV6-5 and TRBJ2-1; tentative D call: TRBD1 (5 bases). V was cut by 11 bases and J by 13 bases, with 21 bases left in between. The CDR3 is 12 residues long. Germline V gene lookup returns CDR1 MNHEY and CDR2 SVGAGI. The CDR3 DNA sequence: TGTGCCTCAGGGCCTTACAAAAGGGAACAGTTCTTC. This gives the protein CASGPYKREQFF.

The chain employs TRBV15 and TRBJ2-3, with D tentatively TRBD2 (5 bases). V shed 2 bases and J shed 1 base, with 7 bases lying between them. The CDR3 is made up of 14 amino acids. The germline gives CDR1 LNHNV, CDR2 YYDKDF (reference sequence). The CDR3 DNA reads TGTGCCACCAGCAGATCGCGGGGCACAGATACGCAGTATTTT. As protein: CATSRSRGTDTQYF.

The chain uses TRBV5-1 and TRBJ2-5; D gene uncertain. CDR1 is SGHRS and CDR2 is YFSETQ in the germline V gene. This CDR3 has 13 residues. Trimming stripped 1 base from V and 11 bases from J, with 15 bases between. CDR3 amino acids: CASSLSPSRRQYF. As DNA, the CDR3 is TGCGCCAGCAGCTTGAGTCCCTCGAGAAGGCAGTACTTC.

The chain employs TRBV4-2 and TRBJ2-5, with 9 bases fitting TRBD2. Germline-derived CDR1 and CDR2 are LGHNA and YNFKEQ. This CDR3 contains 14 residues. The V gene end was trimmed by 3 bases and the J gene end by 5 bases; junction bases not matched to a gene: 4. Here the CDR3 DNA reads TGTGCCAGCAGCCATGGCGGGGGGGGTGAGACCCAGTACTTC. The encoded protein is CASSHGGGGETQYF.

V and J are TRBV21-1 and TRBJ2-1. TRBV21-1 is a recognized pseudogene. The CDR3 contains 15 residues. The CDR3 is CASSHEWSSYNEQFF. CDR3 DNA sequence: TGTGCCAGCAGCCACGAATGGAGCTCCTACAATGAGCAGTTCTTC.

This clonotype was seen more than once but under ten times. The rearrangement joins TRBV20-1 to TRBJ2-1, with a weak D call TRBD2 (5 bases). V lost 2 bases to trimming and J lost 7 bases, with 9 bases between them. The length of the CDR3 is 12 residues. The germline gives CDR1 DFQATT, CDR2 SNEGSKA (reference sequence). Here the CDR3 DNA reads TGCAGTGCTAGAAAGAGGGAGAATGAGCAGTTCTTC. It yields the protein CSARKRENEQFF.

The chain uses TRBV2 and TRBJ2-5; 9 nucleotides agree with TRBD1. Gene TRBJ2-1 matches the end of the DNA better, so the J call may be wrong. The CDR3 is 15 amino acids. Germline loops: CDR1 SNHLY, CDR2 FYNNEI. The CDR3, as DNA: TGTGCCAGCAAGTACGACAGGGGGGACCAAGAGACCCAGTTCTTC. It specifies CASKYDRGDQETQFF.

The rearrangement links TRBV29-1 to TRBJ1-2; weak D call: TRBD1 (5 bases). The germline gives CDR1 SQVTM, CDR2 ANQGSEA. This CDR3 contains 13 residues. Trimming took 2 bases from V and 5 from J, leaving 12 bases between them. CDR3 region: CSVERSGVYGYTF. CDR3 nucleotides: TGCAGCGTTGAAAGGTCGGGGGTTTATGGCTACACCTTC.

The chain joins TRBV7-2 to TRBJ2-5; 13 bases match TRBD2. J lost 11 bases, V lost 5 bases, and 11 bases had no gene match. The CDR3 is made up of 15 amino acids. The germline CDR1 and CDR2 sequences are SGHTA and FQGNSA. The CDR3 region is CASSAGLAGYNEQYF. CDR3 coding DNA: TGTGCCAGCAGCGCGGGACTAGCGGGGTACAATGAGCAGTACTTC.